The 27 T cell receptor beta chains in this list originate from one sample, sequenced in a study of kidney transplant recipient with SARS-CoV-2 infection. MiXCR, run by TCRdb on the reads, gives a single entry per CDR3 protein. The table shows 200,000 to 300,000 distinct CDR3 sequences, with more than 25% occurring only once. The material was a blood sample, obtained at baseline and on day 111 from a kidney transplant recipient. These receptors originate from a young adult male patient who had COVID-19 and was a kidney transplant recipient. Some T cells may trace back to the graft donor.

The gene calls are TRBV6-8 and TRBJ2-4; D is ambiguous. This CDR3 has 11 residues. The germline V gene has CDR1 MNHGY and CDR2 SAAAGT. Trimming stripped 5 bases from V and 7 bases from J, with 6 bases between. CDR3 region: CASSGFNIQYF. The CDR3 nucleotides read TGTGCCAGCAGTGGATTTAACATTCAGTACTTC.

This clonotype was observed at least ten times. The DNA for the CDR3 is TGTGCCAGCAGCAAAGACCCCAACTGGACAGGGGGCGTAAAAAATCAGCCCCAGCATTTT. It translates to CASSKDPNWTGGVKNQPQHF. The genes are TRBV21-1 and TRBJ1-5; no check of the table's D call, TRBD1, against the DNA was made. TRBV21-1 is termed a pseudogene. The CDR3 consists of 20 residues.

This clonotype has at least ten counts. The chain employs TRBV6-6 and TRBJ2-5; 7 bases match TRBD1. The germline CDR1 and CDR2 sequences are MNHNY and SVGAGI (reference sequence). This CDR3 region has 13 residues. V was clipped by 6 bases and J by 5 bases; unmatched bases: 6. The CDR3 region is CASRNRGAETQYF. The CDR3 region has the DNA TGTGCCAGCAGAAACAGGGGAGCTGAGACCCAGTACTTC.

The chain has TRBV5-7 and TRBJ1-2; D uncertain. TRBV5-7 counts as an open reading frame of uncertain function. The V and J ends lost 7 bases and 4 bases respectively, with 23 bases between them. This CDR3 spans 16 amino acids. CDR3 loop: CASVLSLARKTYGYTF. CDR3 coding DNA: TGTGCCAGCGTGCTATCTCTTGCGCGAAAGACCTATGGCTACACCTTC.

Comment on this clonotype: A clone one base away is much larger, so this may be a read error. The V and J genes are TRBV10-3 and TRBJ2-7; 10 positions agree with TRBD1. CDR3 size: 12 residues. With 10 bases clipped from V and 6 bases from J, the junction kept 6 bases outside the gene matches. CDR1 ENHRY and CDR2 SYGVKD come from the germline V gene. CDR3 amino acids: CATGQGVSEQYF. CDR3 nucleotide sequence: TGTGCCACCGGACAGGGGGTGAGCGAGCAGTACTTC.

The chain joins TRBV5-1 to TRBJ1-4, with a tentative D call TRBD1 (6 bases). Germline CDR1 SGHRS, CDR2 YFSETQ. The V gene lost 2 bases and the J gene lost 0 bases, with 29 bases spanning the gap. The CDR3 is 22 amino acids. The CDR3 loop reads CASSLNPPGTRGRSATNEKLFF. In DNA, the CDR3 is TGCGCCAGCAGCTTAAATCCCCCCGGGACAAGGGGCCGAAGTGCAACTAATGAAAAACTGTTTTTT.

This clonotype was observed a few times. The rearrangement links TRBV5-4 to TRBJ2-1, with D hard to call. Germline V gene lookup returns CDR1 SGHNT and CDR2 YYREEE (reference sequence). Deletions cut 0 bases from V and 3 bases from J, with 4 bases between. The CDR3 sequence is 13 residues long. This CDR3 reads CASSLGHYNEQFF. Here the CDR3 DNA reads TGTGCCAGCAGCTTGGGACACTACAATGAGCAGTTCTTC.

This clonotype was counted many times. The CDR3 loop is CASSSLRTGESPLHF. CDR3 in DNA: TGTGCCAGCAGCTCTCTAAGGACAGGGGAATCACCCCTCCACTTT. The chain links TRBV5-4 to TRBJ1-6, with 9 bases identical to TRBD1. Unmatched junction bases numbered 8, after V lost 3 bases and J lost 10 bases. CDR3 length: 15 residues. From germline, CDR1 is SGHNT and CDR2 YYREEE (reference sequence).

This clonotype was seen ten or more times. This sequence joins TRBV8-2 and TRBJ1-2. TRBV8-2 is deemed a pseudogene. This CDR3 contains 16 residues. For the CDR3, the DNA is TGTGGCAGTACTAGACGTGATAGCCGAAAGACCTATGGCTACACATTC. Translating it yields CGSTRRDSRKTYGYTF.

This clonotype was counted many times. The V and J genes are TRBV3-1 and TRBJ1-2, with unresolved D. Trimming took off 5 bases at V and 4 bases at J, with 23 bases between the two ends. This CDR3 region has 17 residues. Germline V gene lookup returns CDR1 LGHDT and CDR2 YNNKEL (reference sequence). The CDR3: CASSSCFTLRKTYGYTF. CDR3 coding DNA: TGTGCCAGCAGCAGCTGCTTCACCCTTCGAAAGACCTATGGCTACACCTTC.

This rearrangement joins TRBV19 to TRBJ1-2; 11 positions agree with TRBD1. The CDR3 sequence is 13 residues long. V trimming: 11 bases; J trimming: 7 bases; junction bases outside the gene matches: 9. The germline CDR1 and CDR2 sequences are LNHDA and SQIVND (reference sequence). Here the CDR3 DNA reads TGTGCCGGGCGGGACAGGGGGAAAGGTGGCTACACCTTC. Translated: CAGRDRGKGGYTF.

Many counts were recorded for this clonotype. The rearrangement uses TRBV7-3 and TRBJ1-6, with 7 bases that match TRBD1. This CDR3 spans 16 amino acids. CDR1 and CDR2 from the germline V gene are SGHTA and FQGTGA. The V and J ends lost 1 base and 10 bases, in that order; junction bases with no gene match: 10. The CDR3 reads CASSLNSGGSGSPLHF. CDR3 in DNA: TGTGCCAGCAGCTTAAACTCAGGGGGGTCGGGCTCACCCCTCCACTTT.

This clonotype showed up many times. J is TRBJ2-1 and V is TRBV27; 11 nucleotides agree with TRBD2. CDR1 MNHEY and CDR2 SMNVEV come from the germline V gene (reference sequence). V shed 5 bases and J 7 bases; nucleotides not matched to a gene: 13. This CDR3 contains 17 residues. In DNA, the CDR3 is TGTGCCAGCAGTCTTGGGATAGCGGGAGGGCCAGGGAATGAGCAGTTCTTC. This codes for CASSLGIAGGPGNEQFF.

Turning to this clonotype: This clone may be a read error of a much larger clone one base away. The chain has TRBV19 and TRBJ1-5; D not resolved. The CDR3 spans 12 residues. The V gene's germline CDR1 is LNHDA and CDR2 SQIVND (reference sequence). DNA for the CDR3: TGTGCCAGTGGTATAGATCTCTGGCCCCAGCATTTT. It specifies CASGIDLWPQHF. Drawing the rest from reference TRBV19 and TRBJ1-5, the complete variable domain is DGGITQSPKYLFRKEGQNVTLSCEQNLNHDAMYWYRQDPGQGLRLIYYSQIVNDFQKGDIAEGYSVSREKKESFPLTVTSAQKNPTAFYLCASGIDLWPQHFGDGTRLSIL.

On this clonotype itself: This is likely a read error, given that the CDR3 carries no conserved phenylalanine or tryptophan at its end. The chain couples TRBV12-3 or TRBV12-4 to TRBJ2-5; 11 bases match TRBD2. Trimming cost V 6 bases and J 5 bases; bases outside gene matches: 8. The CDR3 has 15 residues. The CDR3 sequence: CASRSLAGGAETQYL. CDR3 nucleotide sequence: TGTGCCAGCAGATCCCTAGCGGGAGGCGCGGAGACCCAGTACCTC.

This clonotype was recorded many times. The genes are TRBV5-1 and TRBJ2-7, with a weak D call TRBD1 (5 bases). This CDR3 has 16 residues. The V and J ends lost 0 bases and 0 bases respectively, with 13 bases between them. Germline V gives CDR1 SGHRS, CDR2 YFSETQ. In nucleotides, the CDR3 is TGCGCCAGCAGCTTGGGTGGGGCGCACAGCTCCTACGAGCAGTACTTC. Protein sequence: CASSLGGAHSSYEQYF.

This clonotype appeared many times. V and J are TRBV28 and TRBJ2-1; D may be TRBD2 (7 bases). V was cut by 5 bases and J by 7 bases, with 12 bases left in between. The CDR3 has 13 residues. The V gene's germline CDR1 is MDHEN and CDR2 SYDVKM. In DNA form, the CDR3 reads TGTGCCAGCAGTCTGGGGGGGGCGAATGAGCAGTTCTTC. It codes for CASSLGGANEQFF.

This sequence joins TRBV20-1 and TRBJ2-3; 10 positions agree with TRBD1. This CDR3 contains 15 residues. V shed 3 bases, J shed 4 bases, and the junction held 7 bases outside the gene matches. Germline V CDR1 and CDR2: DFQATT, SNEGSKA (reference sequence). CDR3 nucleotide sequence: TGCAGTGCTAGCGGGGACAGGGGTCAAGCAGATACGCAGTATTTT. Protein: CSASGDRGQADTQYF.

This clonotype was observed at least ten times. The chain employs TRBV6-8 and TRBJ1-2; D is undetermined. Trimming stripped 5 bases from V and 4 bases from J, with 23 bases between. The CDR3 consists of 17 residues. CDR1 is MNHGY and CDR2 is SAAAGT in the germline V gene. CDR3 residues: CASSREIRSRKTYGYTF. In nucleotides, the CDR3 is TGTGCCAGCAGTAGAGAGATACGCTCTAGAAAGACCTATGGCTACACCTTC.

Note on this clonotype: A clone one base away is much larger, so this may be a read error. The CDR3 protein is CANSVIIPISFSETQYF. The CDR3 nucleotides read TGTGCCAACAGCGTAATTATTCCCATTTCTTTCTCTGAGACCCAGTACTTC. The chain uses TRBV3-1 and TRBJ2-3, with D hard to call. The J call may be faulty, since TRBJ2-5 better matches the DNA end. The CDR3 length is 17 residues. Germline V gives CDR1 LGHDT, CDR2 YNNKEL (reference sequence).

About this clonotype: A read error may explain this, as a much larger clone is one base away. This chain connects TRBV5-4 to TRBJ1-2; D is unresolved. This CDR3 comprises 16 residues. Trimming took off 7 bases at V and 4 bases at J, with 23 bases between the two ends. From germline, CDR1 is SGHNT and CDR2 YYREEE (reference sequence). In nucleotides, the CDR3 is TGTGCCAGCCCTCTTACCGTACCAGGAAAGACCTATGGCTACACCTTC. Its protein product is CASPLTVPGKTYGYTF. The whole variable domain, filled in from reference TRBV5-4 and TRBJ1-2, reads ETGVTQSPTHLIKTRGQQVTLRCSSQSGHNTVSWYQQALGQGPQFIFQYYREEENGRGNFPPRFSGLQFPNYSSELNVNALELDDSALYLCASPLTVPGKTYGYTFGSGTRLTVV.

The J gene is TRBJ1-6, the V gene TRBV5-4; D possibly corresponds to TRBD1 (5 bases). Between the trimmed V and J ends, which lost 4 bases and 3 bases, there was a span of 8 bases. Germline CDR1 reads SGHNT; CDR2 reads YYREEE (reference sequence). The CDR3 is made up of 14 amino acids. CDR3 sequence reads: CASSPQGYNSPLHF. The CDR3 region has the DNA TGTGCCAGCAGCCCCCAGGGCTATAATTCACCCCTCCACTTT.

This clonotype was seen many times. V is TRBV16 and J is TRBJ1-2; no definite D call. Germline loops: CDR1 KGHSY, CDR2 FQNENV. CDR3 length: 17 residues. Trimming removed 5 bases at V and 4 bases at J, with 23 bases between. CDR3 loop: CASSCVMVVRKTYGYTF. The DNA of the CDR3 is TGTGCCAGCAGCTGCGTTATGGTCGTTAGAAAGACCTATGGCTACACCTTC.

This clonotype came up many times. The rearrangement joins TRBV10-2 to TRBJ1-2, with D uncertain. Germline CDR1 reads WSHSY; CDR2 reads SAAADI. V gave up 4 bases and J gave up 4 bases, with 22 bases separating them. The CDR3 has 17 amino acids. The CDR3 here is CASSGRNTSRKTYGYTF. CDR3 DNA: TGCGCCAGCAGTGGGAGGAACACTTCTAGAAAGACCTATGGCTACACCTTC.

This clonotype was observed many times. The genes are TRBV9 and TRBJ1-2; 8 bases line up with TRBD1. Germline CDR1 SGDLS, CDR2 YYNGEE. V shed 4 bases and J 7 bases; nucleotides not matched to a gene: 12. The CDR3 totals 15 residues. This CDR3 reads CASSIYGQGGGGYTF. The DNA of the CDR3 is TGTGCCAGCAGCATATACGGACAGGGCGGCGGTGGCTACACCTTC.

This clonotype has a count of ten or more. J is TRBJ2-1 and V is TRBV7-3; D ambiguous. The germline V gene encodes CDR1 SGHTA and CDR2 FQGTGA. The CDR3 loop spans 13 amino acids. V was shortened by 0 bases and J by 9 bases, with 9 bases between the two germline ends. The CDR3 sequence: CASSLTEFTEQFF. In nucleotides, the CDR3 is TGTGCCAGCAGCTTAACTGAGTTCACTGAGCAGTTCTTC.

This clonotype was seen at least ten times. The chain uses TRBV9 and TRBJ2-5, with 7 bases that match TRBD2. Germline V gene lookup returns CDR1 SGDLS and CDR2 YYNGEE. The CDR3 is made up of 13 amino acids. V lost 0 bases and J lost 4; bases outside the gene matches: 0. The CDR3: CASSVGGGETQYF. The CDR3 nucleotides are TGTGCCAGCAGCGTAGGGGGGGGAGAGACCCAGTACTTC.